Detailed here is one TCR beta chain. Its antigen is currently unknown. Assay: immunoSEQ multiplex PCR; the TCRdb copy retains only in-frame clones and omits some. Altogether 170,000 or so clones are present, 85% being singletons, with the ten largest covering about 17%. The data belong to a study of cytomegalovirus exposure and HLA in healthy donors. The CDR3 spans 16 residues. Losses at the gene ends were 3 bases for V and 5 bases for J; bases not matched to a gene: 6. Looked up from germline, CDR1 is PRHDT and CDR2 is FYEKMQ (reference sequence). Overall study results and limits: The authors enumerated roughly 160 TCR beta chains as linked to cytomegalovirus.

This sequence joins TRBV13 and TRBJ2-5; TRBD2 matches at 13 bases. The origin of this receptor is a man aged 18 to 35 in good health and CMV-seropositive. The specimen sequenced was PBMCs. CDR3 region: CASSFAGLAGRETQYF. CDR3 sequence (DNA): TGTGCCAGCAGCTTCGCGGGACTAGCGGGACGGGAGACCCAGTACTTC.